These T cell receptor beta chains were read from a single sample in a study of blood T cell repertoires in COVID-19. Clones were sequenced by immunoSEQ multiplex PCR, and TCRdb holds only the in-frame ones, with some missing. The repertoire holds around 200,000 clones, with 75% to 85% as singletons. Sequenced material: PBMCs or T cells enriched from blood (not recorded which). All receptors derive from a man between 35 and 55 years old who had recovered from COVID-19. CDR3s include the opening cysteine and the closing phenylalanine or tryptophan. The D gene is left open where the match is weak. Expanded clones get a size class; other rows say once, few or many, or leave the size out.

clone size	D gene	V gene	J gene	CDR3 protein	CDR3 DNA
NA	TRBD2	TRBV7-6	TRBJ2-3	CASSLSASGGTDTQYF	TGTGCCAGCAGCTTAAGTGCTAGCGGGGGCACAGATACGCAGTATTTT
NA	TRBD1	TRBV7-8	TRBJ2-5	CASSKQGSVTQYF	TGTGCCAGCAGCAAACAGGGGTCGGTCACCCAGTACTTC
few	NA	TRBV6-5	TRBJ1-5	CASRRDSNQPQHF	TGTGCCAGCCGGAGAGATAGCAATCAGCCCCAGCATTTT
once	NA	TRBV9	TRBJ1-1	CASQLGRGANTEAFF	TGTGCCAGCCAATTAGGTAGGGGTGCGAACACTGAAGCTTTCTTT
few	NA	TRBV27	TRBJ2-2	CASSLLATGNTGELFF	TGTGCCAGCAGTTTATTAGCGACAGGGAACACCGGGGAGCTGTTTTTT
NA	NA	TRBV5-1	TRBJ1-2	CASSLGVTDGYTF	TGCGCCAGCAGCTTGGGAGTGACAGATGGCTACACCTTC
NA	NA	TRBV2	TRBJ1-6	CASSEGGRVNSPLHF	TGTGCCAGCAGTGAGGGTGGCAGGGTTAATTCACCCCTCCACTTT
NA	TRBD1	TRBV4-1	TRBJ1-1	CASSQGRGTGGHTEAFF	TGCGCCAGCAGCCAAGGTCGCGGGACAGGGGGTCACACTGAAGCTTTCTTT
NA	TRBD1	TRBV13	TRBJ1-1	CASSLGTGEFGGEAFF	TGTGCCAGCAGCTTAGGGACAGGGGAATTTGGCGGTGAAGCTTTCTTT
NA	TRBD2	TRBV7-3	TRBJ2-3	CASSKRTSSTDTQYF	TGTGCCAGCAGCAAAAGGACTAGCAGCACAGATACGCAGTATTTT
NA	TRBD1	TRBV4-1	TRBJ2-1	CASSQELDRVLGEQFF	TGCGCCAGCAGCCAAGAATTGGACAGGGTGTTAGGTGAGCAGTTCTTC
NA	NA	TRBV7-2	TRBJ2-5	CASSGDFQETQYF	TGTGCCAGCAGCGGGGACTTTCAAGAGACCCAGTACTTC
few	TRBD1	TRBV29-1	TRBJ2-3	CSVFIAVRGQGDTQYF	TGCAGCGTTTTTATCGCCGTTCGAGGACAGGGGGATACGCAGTATTTT
NA	TRBD1	TRBV5-1	TRBJ2-7	CASSSTGGSYEQYF	TGCGCCAGCAGCTCAACAGGGGGCTCCTACGAGCAGTACTTC
NA	NA	TRBV6-1	TRBJ2-7	CASSEAPQGTSYEQYF	TGTGCCAGCAGTGAAGCGCCCCAGGGTACTTCCTACGAGCAGTACTTC
NA	NA	TRBV11-2	TRBJ2-4	CASSLDQPELRGSAKNIQYF	TGTGCCAGCAGCTTAGATCAGCCGGAGCTGAGGGGGTCGGCCAAAAACATTCAGTACTTC
NA	NA	TRBV18	TRBJ2-7	CASSPPGKGLYEQYF	TGTGCCAGCTCACCACCCGGGAAAGGACTCTACGAGCAGTACTTC
NA	NA	TRBV29-1	TRBJ1-1	CSVGGQGRAFF	TGCAGCGTTGGGGGGCAGGGACGAGCTTTCTTT
many	NA	TRBV7-9	TRBJ2-1	CASNPGGEQFF	TGTGCCAGCAACCCCGGGGGTGAGCAGTTCTTC
NA	NA	TRBV2	TRBJ1-1	CASSTQGNTEAFF	TGTGCCAGCAGTACTCAGGGTAACACTGAAGCTTTCTTT
NA	NA	TRBV5-3	TRBJ1-2	CARSLGADRRSGYTF	TGTGCCAGAAGCTTGGGGGCAGACAGGCGAAGTGGCTACACCTTC
NA	NA	TRBV5-1	TRBJ1-1	CASSLVPTRAGNTEAFF	TGCGCCAGCAGCTTGGTCCCGACACGCGCGGGGAACACTGAAGCTTTCTTT
once	NA	TRBV28	TRBJ1-2	CASSLLGGPGYTF	TGTGCCAGCAGTTTATTGGGGGGTCCTGGCTACACCTTC
NA	TRBD2	TRBV18	TRBJ2-2	CASSPNREVGGELFF	TGTGCCAGCTCACCGAACCGGGAGGTCGGCGGGGAGCTGTTTTTT
few	NA	TRBV6-1	TRBJ2-1	CASSEVRRVYNEQFF	TGTGCCAGCAGTGAAGTAAGACGGGTCTACAATGAGCAGTTCTTC
NA	TRBD1	TRBV6-1	TRBJ1-1	CASSERDRGGGAFF	TGTGCCAGCAGTGAAAGGGACAGGGGAGGGGGAGCTTTCTTT
NA	TRBD2	TRBV27	TRBJ2-1	CASSLSGLYNEQFF	TGTGCCAGCAGTTTATCGGGACTATACAATGAGCAGTTCTTC
NA	NA	TRBV7-2	TRBJ2-5	CASSPQETQYF	TGTGCCAGCAGCCCTCAAGAGACCCAGTACTTC